These 25 T cell receptor beta chains were sequenced from one sample in a study of cytomegalovirus exposure and HLA in healthy donors. The PCR ran on 60 Vbeta and 13 Jbeta primers. TCRdb keeps only in-frame clones here, not all; method: immunoSEQ multiplex PCR. The table includes about 190,000 clones, around 80% detected once. The specimen sequenced was PBMCs. The origin of the receptors is a man aged 35 to 55 in good health and CMV-seropositive.

The chain joins TRBV21-1 to TRBJ2-1; TRBD2 is the table's D call and was not checked against the DNA. TRBV21-1 is labeled a pseudogene. The CDR3 has 16 residues. CDR3 amino acids: CASSRNLAGGAEEQFF. DNA of the CDR3: TGTGCCAGCAGCCGGAATCTAGCGGGGGGGGCGGAGGAGCAGTTCTTC.

The chain is built from TRBV19 and TRBJ2-1; D is undetermined. Per germline, CDR1 LNHDA and CDR2 SQIVND (reference sequence). The V end was cut by 0 bases, the J end by 6 bases, with 9 bases between. CDR3 length equals 14 residues. CDR3 in DNA: TGTGCCAGTAGTATAGATAACCCAGGCAATGAGCAGTTCTTC. Translation: CASSIDNPGNEQFF.

The rearrangement uses TRBV10-1 and TRBJ1-5; D is perhaps TRBD1 (6 bases). This CDR3 comprises 13 residues. CDR1 WNHNN and CDR2 SYGVQD come from the germline V gene (reference sequence). The DNA for the CDR3 is TGCGCGGCGACGGGGGGCAGCAATCAGCCCCAGCATTTT. Amino acids: CAATGGSNQPQHF.

The CDR3 region has the DNA TGTGCCAGCAGTTTGAGCGGGGGGGAATCGGATACGCAGTATTTT. Residues: CASSLSGGESDTQYF. This rearrangement joins TRBV9 to TRBJ2-3, with 10 bases matching TRBD2. CDR1 is SGDLS and CDR2 is YYNGEE in the germline V gene. The CDR3 loop spans 15 amino acids. With 5 bases clipped from V and 6 bases from J, the junction kept 9 bases outside the gene matches.

V usage is TRBV7-6 and J usage is TRBJ1-4, with D unclear. The V end was cut by 11 bases, the J end by 8 bases, with 18 bases between. Germline CDR1 and CDR2: SGHVS and FNYEAQ. The CDR3 is 13 residues long. The CDR3 spells CAAPASGAEKLFF. DNA for the CDR3: TGTGCCGCTCCGGCGTCAGGTGCAGAAAAACTGTTTTTT. Supplemented by reference TRBV7-6 and TRBJ1-4, the full variable domain reads GAGVSQSPRYKVTKRGQDVALRCDPISGHVSLYWYRQALGQGPEFLTYFNYEAQQDKSGLPNDRFSAERPEGSISTLTIQRTEQRDSAMYRCAAPASGAEKLFFGSGTQLSVL.

V gene TRBV6-5 combines with J gene TRBJ1-2; D is perhaps TRBD1 (5 bases). This CDR3 contains 13 residues. Trimming took 7 bases from V and 8 from J, leaving 17 bases between them. In germline, CDR1 is MNHEY, CDR2 SVGAGI. This CDR3 is CASTGGTLGGYTF. The CDR3 DNA is TGTGCCAGCACCGGAGGGACTTTGGGAGGCTACACCTTC.

The genes are TRBV19 and TRBJ2-2; D is perhaps TRBD1 (6 bases). Trimming removed 3 bases from V and 5 bases from J, with 13 bases in between. CDR3 length equals 15 residues. The germline V gene has CDR1 LNHDA and CDR2 SQIVND (reference sequence). The CDR3 sequence is CASSMASTGTGELFF. Written as DNA, the CDR3 is TGTGCCAGTAGTATGGCTTCAACAGGGACCGGGGAGCTGTTTTTT.

The CDR3 protein is CASIPSGGARAGELFF. CDR3 nucleotide sequence: TGTGCCAGCATCCCTTCGGGGGGGGCAAGGGCCGGGGAGCTGTTTTTT. The gene calls are TRBV28 and TRBJ2-2; TRBD2 matches 8 bases. CDR1 is MDHEN and CDR2 is SYDVKM in the germline V gene. The CDR3 extends over 16 amino acids. Germline trimming cut 7 bases from V and 6 bases from J; bases unmatched to any gene: 13.

V usage is TRBV7-9 and J usage is TRBJ2-2; D not certain. Between the trimmed V and J ends, which lost 5 bases and 5 bases, there was a span of 9 bases. The CDR3 loop spans 13 amino acids. The germline V gene has CDR1 SEHNR and CDR2 FQNEAQ (reference sequence). CDR3 in amino acids: CASSRDSTGELFF. In DNA form, the CDR3 reads TGTGCCAGCAGCAGAGATTCGACCGGGGAGCTGTTTTTT.

The chain is built from TRBV2 and TRBJ2-7; 8 nucleotides align to TRBD1. V dropped 7 bases and J dropped 1; count of bases not matched to a gene: 9. CDR1 is SNHLY and CDR2 is FYNNEI in the germline V gene. This CDR3 has 15 amino acids. The chain's CDR3 is CASILWTGRSYEQYF. In DNA form, the CDR3 reads TGTGCCAGCATTCTCTGGACAGGGCGTTCCTACGAGCAGTACTTC.

The rearrangement links TRBV5-8 to TRBJ2-3; maybe TRBD2 (5 bases). With 0 bases removed from V and 4 bases from J, the gap between germline ends came to 6 bases. CDR1 and CDR2 (germline): SGHTS, YDEGEE. The CDR3 sequence is 13 residues long. The CDR3 sequence is CASSLVGADTQYF. For the CDR3, the DNA is TGTGCCAGCAGCTTGGTGGGAGCAGATACGCAGTATTTT. Complete variable domain (other parts from reference TRBV5-8 and TRBJ2-3): EAGVTQSPTHLIKTRGQQATLRCSPISGHTSVYWYQQALGLGLQFLLWYDEGEERNRGNFPPRFSGRQFPNYSSELNVNALELEDSALYLCASSLVGADTQYFGPGTRLTVL.

As concerns this clone: The same CDR3 can be traced to other DNA sequences in this sample. The chain joins TRBV27 to TRBJ1-2; no clear D. CDR1 is MNHEY, CDR2 SMNVEV, per germline (reference sequence). V lost 0 bases and J 2 bases, leaving 10 bases between the germline ends. The CDR3 runs 15 residues. The CDR3 DNA is TGTGCCAGCAGTTTATCGGCAGGAGGAAACTATGGCTACACCTTC. The encoded protein is CASSLSAGGNYGYTF.

This chain links TRBV30 with TRBJ1-2; perhaps TRBD1 as D (5 bases). Germline V gene sequence: CDR1 GTSNPN, CDR2 SVGIG (reference sequence). The CDR3 runs to 13 residues. Trimming stripped 3 bases from V and 4 bases from J, with 12 bases between. The CDR3, as DNA: TGTGCCTGGAGAAGTGGGGCGAGCTATGGCTACACCTTC. It codes for CAWRSGASYGYTF.

J is TRBJ2-5 and V is TRBV7-9; 9 bases are shared with TRBD1. Trimming removed 3 bases from V and 0 bases from J; junction bases left unmatched: 5. This CDR3 is 16 amino acids long. CDR1 and CDR2 (germline): SEHNR, FQNEAQ (reference sequence). In nucleotides, the CDR3 is TGTGCCAGCAGCTTGGCCGGGACAGGGTACCAAGAGACCCAGTACTTC. Amino acids: CASSLAGTGYQETQYF.

This clone was found a few times. The CDR3 is CASSEAPNTGELFF. CDR3 in DNA: TGTGCCAGCAGCGAAGCCCCGAACACCGGGGAGCTGTTTTTT. V usage is TRBV9 and J usage is TRBJ2-2; no reliable D call. Germline CDR1 and CDR2: SGDLS and YYNGEE. V was pared by 3 bases and J by 0 bases, with 6 bases between. This CDR3 has 14 amino acids.

V gene TRBV6-4 combines with J gene TRBJ2-7; D might be TRBD1 (6 bases). Trimming cost V 4 bases and J 3 bases, with 16 bases left between them. This CDR3 has 15 amino acids. Germline assignment: CDR1 MRHNA and CDR2 SNTAGT. CDR3 in DNA: TGTGCCAGCAGTGTTAGAGACAGGACCTTCTACGAGCAGTACTTC. Its protein product is CASSVRDRTFYEQYF.

The chain employs TRBV6-6 and TRBJ1-2, with a tentative D call TRBD1 (6 bases). V was trimmed by 7 bases and J by 3 bases, leaving 12 bases between them. This CDR3 contains 13 residues. The germline V gene encodes CDR1 MNHNY and CDR2 SVGAGI (reference sequence). The CDR3 protein is CASKPGQDYGYTF. DNA of the CDR3: TGTGCCAGCAAGCCGGGACAAGACTATGGCTACACCTTC.

The chain is built from TRBV15 and TRBJ2-7, with D possibly being TRBD1 (5 bases). Trimming took off 3 bases at V and 5 bases at J, with 11 bases between the two ends. The CDR3 is 13 amino acids. CDR1 is LNHNV and CDR2 is YYDKDF in the germline V gene (reference sequence). The CDR3 here is CATSRNRLHEQYF. The CDR3 nucleotides read TGTGCCACCAGCAGGAACAGGTTACACGAGCAGTACTTC.

V gene TRBV6-5 combines with J gene TRBJ2-7; TRBD1 agrees at 10 bases. This CDR3 contains 13 residues. Losses at the gene ends were 6 bases for V and 9 bases for J; bases not matched to a gene: 8. Germline-derived CDR1 and CDR2 are MNHEY and SVGAGI. The CDR3 DNA follows: TGTGCCAGCAGCAATGACAGGGGGCAGGGGCAGTACTTC. This gives the protein CASSNDRGQGQYF.

This clone was counted once. The chain carries TRBV7-8 and TRBJ2-5; possible D gene TRBD1, 6 bases. The V gene lost 5 bases and the J gene lost 7 bases, with 20 bases spanning the gap. Germline V gene data show CDR1 as SGHVS and CDR2 as FQNEAQ. The CDR3 has 15 amino acids. The CDR3 bases are TGTGCCAGCAGCCCCCCCGGGACAACCCAGGGGACCCAGTACTTC. Its protein is CASSPPGTTQGTQYF.

The V gene is TRBV7-2, the J gene TRBJ1-5; 8 bases map to TRBD1. V lost 1 base and J lost 5; bases outside the gene matches: 4. CDR1 and CDR2 from the germline V gene are SGHTA and FQGNSA. This CDR3 has 15 amino acids. CDR3: CASSLEPGGYQPQHF. The CDR3 DNA sequence: TGTGCCAGCAGCTTAGAGCCAGGGGGCTATCAGCCCCAGCATTTT.

The chain combines TRBV5-1 with TRBJ2-7; tentatively, D is TRBD1 (6 bases). V dropped 4 bases and J dropped 2 bases, with 10 bases sitting between them. Germline lookup yields CDR1 SGHRS and CDR2 YFSETQ. This CDR3 spans 13 amino acids. The CDR3 spells CASSRDRTYEQYF. CDR3 nucleotide sequence: TGCGCCAGCAGCCGAGACAGGACCTACGAGCAGTACTTC.

The V call is TRBV7-2, the J call TRBJ2-7, with 7 bases aligning to TRBD2. The trim removed 4 bases at V and 0 bases at J, leaving 6 bases unmatched. Germline loops: CDR1 SGHTA, CDR2 FQGNSA. The CDR3 contains 15 residues. The CDR3 DNA sequence: TGTGCCAGCAGCTCTCAGCGGGGCCCCTCCTACGAGCAGTACTTC. Translated: CASSSQRGPSYEQYF. The entire variable domain, with the rest obtained from reference TRBV7-2 and TRBJ2-7, is as follows: GAGVSQSPSNKVTEKGKDVELRCDPISGHTALYWYRQSLGQGLEFLIYFQGNSAPDKSGLPSDRFSAERTGGSVSTLTIQRTQQEDSAVYLCASSSQRGPSYEQYFGPGTRLTVT.

The chain combines TRBV7-8 with TRBJ2-1; tentatively, D is TRBD1 (5 bases). Trimming left V 1 base short and J 0 bases short, with 7 bases between. This CDR3 spans 15 amino acids. Germline V gene lookup returns CDR1 SGHVS and CDR2 FQNEAQ. The CDR3 sequence is CASSLGTGSYNEQFF. The CDR3 DNA reads TGTGCCAGCAGCTTAGGTACAGGCTCCTACAATGAGCAGTTCTTC.

The genes are TRBV7-8 and TRBJ2-7; a possible D gene is TRBD2 (6 bases). The V gene lost 5 bases and the J gene lost 5 bases, with 13 bases spanning the gap. Germline CDR1 is SGHVS and CDR2 is FQNEAQ. This CDR3 comprises 13 residues. The DNA for the CDR3 is TGTGCCAGCAGCACGACTAGTATACACGAGCAGTACTTC. It specifies CASSTTSIHEQYF.